Below, one T cell receptor beta chain is given with its context. The data are from a study of blood T cell repertoires in COVID-19. Participant age was roughly 18 to 90 years, and participants resided in fewer than 30 US areas. Within the 2 weeks before study entry, each person in the exposed group met a COVID-19 case. Study processing details: How many nucleated cells were present was estimated from reference gene primer amplification. Assay: immunoSEQ multiplex PCR; the TCRdb copy retains only in-frame clones and omits some. For V, J and clone size, that table is used; D and trimming come from the DNA. The sample records a few hundred thousand clones, roughly 85% being singletons. This TCR derives from a woman aged 45-65 years who had been exposed to COVID-19. Sequencing was done on a sample of PBMCs or T cells enriched from blood (not recorded which).

CDR3 in amino acids: CASDSGTDTQYF. The CDR3 coding sequence is TGTGCCTCCGACAGTGGCACAGATACGCAGTATTTT. The rearrangement links TRBV15 to TRBJ2-3; TRBD1 might be the D (5 bases). V lost 11 bases and J lost 1, with 10 bases in between. Germline CDR1 reads LNHNV; CDR2 reads YYDKDF (reference sequence). This CDR3 has 12 amino acids.